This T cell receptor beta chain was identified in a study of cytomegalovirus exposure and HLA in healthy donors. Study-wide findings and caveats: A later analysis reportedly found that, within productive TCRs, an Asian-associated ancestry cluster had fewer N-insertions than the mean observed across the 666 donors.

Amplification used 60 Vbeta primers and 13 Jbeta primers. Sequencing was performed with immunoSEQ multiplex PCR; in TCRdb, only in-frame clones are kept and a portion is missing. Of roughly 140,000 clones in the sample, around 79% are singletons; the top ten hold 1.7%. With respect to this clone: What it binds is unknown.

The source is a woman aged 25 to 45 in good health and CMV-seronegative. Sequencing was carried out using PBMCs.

The CDR3: CASTYDSTGGNQPQHF. The CDR3 DNA reads as TGTGCCAGCACCTACGATTCGACAGGCGGCAATCAGCCCCAGCATTTT. The V gene is TRBV7-2, the J gene TRBJ1-5; D is perhaps TRBD1 (6 bases). Trimming took off 7 bases at V and 2 bases at J, with 18 bases between the two ends. In germline, CDR1 is SGHTA, CDR2 FQGNSA. The CDR3 has 16 residues.